A selection of T cell receptor beta chains follows, all from one sample in a study of cytomegalovirus exposure and HLA in healthy donors. Profiling relied on immunoSEQ multiplex PCR, and the TCRdb table lists in-frame clones only, not all of them. The data contain 150,000 to 200,000 clones, more than 75% of them singletons. Material: PBMCs. All receptors come from a woman aged 50 to 60 in good health and CMV-seronegative. The CDR3 runs from the conserved cysteine through the conserved F or W. A D gene is named only where the DNA matches it firmly. Size tells how often a clone was seen (once, few, many) or the class of an expanded clone, and some rows leave it out.

j_call v_call clone_size d_call cdr3_aa cdr3_nt
TRBJ1-5 TRBV6-1 once TRBD1 CASRGQGALYQPQHF TGTGCCAGCAGGGGACAGGGCGCTCTTTATCAGCCCCAGCATTTT
TRBJ2-5 TRBV4-1 . . CASSQDSTQETQYF TGCGCCAGCAGCCAAGATAGTACCCAAGAGACCCAGTACTTC
TRBJ2-1 TRBV18 . . CASSLQGPSYNEQFF TGTGCCAGCTCACTACAGGGACCCTCCTACAATGAGCAGTTCTTC
TRBJ1-5 TRBV4-2 . . CASSQERRGDQPQHF TGTGCCAGCAGCCAAGAGCGCAGGGGTGATCAGCCCCAGCATTTT
TRBJ1-3 TRBV9 . . CASSVLPDSSSGNTIYF TGTGCCAGCAGCGTTTTACCAGACTCAAGCTCTGGAAACACCATATATTTT
TRBJ1-2 TRBV9 . TRBD1 CASSGLHSGQGVRGYTF TGTGCCAGCAGCGGACTTCACTCGGGACAGGGGGTGAGGGGCTACACCTTC
TRBJ1-1 TRBV6-6 . . CASSYLRDSEAFF TGTGCCAGCAGTTACCTCCGGGATTCCGAAGCTTTCTTT
TRBJ1-2 TRBV7-2 few TRBD1 CASSLSRGRGDGYTF TGTGCCAGCAGCTTAAGCAGGGGGCGCGGGGATGGCTACACCTTC
TRBJ2-5 TRBV18 . TRBD1 CASSSTGEQYF TGTGCCAGCTCATCCACAGGGGAGCAGTACTTC
TRBJ2-2 TRBV18 . . CASSLGTGNTGELFF TGTGCCAGCTCACTCGGGACTGGGAACACCGGGGAGCTGTTTTTT
TRBJ1-1 TRBV5-1 . . CASSPQGRTEAFF TGCGCCAGCAGCCCGCAGGGCAGAACTGAAGCTTTCTTT
TRBJ2-3 TRBV25-1 . TRBD2 CASSGTLGTSGSTDTQYF TGTGCCAGCAGTGGGACTCTCGGGACTAGCGGGAGCACAGATACGCAGTATTTT
TRBJ1-1 TRBV5-1 once . CASSLVGGAETEAFF TGCGCCAGCAGCTTGGTGGGGGGGGCGGAGACTGAAGCTTTCTTT
TRBJ1-5 TRBV6-1 . TRBD1 CASRDRGLGQPQHF TGTGCCAGCAGGGACAGGGGGCTAGGGCAGCCCCAGCATTTT
TRBJ1-5 TRBV7-2 . TRBD1 CASSSPGQGQNAQHF TGTGCCAGCAGCTCACCGGGACAGGGGCAAAATGCCCAGCATTTT
TRBJ1-1 TRBV6-5 . . CASSSTGDTEAFF TGTGCCAGCAGCAGTACAGGAGACACTGAAGCTTTCTTT
TRBJ2-2 TRBV7-2 few . CASSPDPGRSELFF TGTGCCAGCAGCCCCGACCCAGGGAGGTCGGAGCTGTTTTTT
TRBJ2-1 TRBV5-1 . TRBD1 CASSLAPGQGYNEQFF TGCGCCAGCAGCTTGGCGCCGGGACAGGGCTACAATGAGCAGTTCTTC
TRBJ2-7 TRBV7-9 . TRBD2 CASSPTLAGDSYEQYF TGTGCCAGCAGCCCAACTCTAGCGGGAGACTCATACGAGCAGTACTTC
TRBJ2-1 TRBV6-4 . TRBD2 CASSDNGGDSHNEQFF TGTGCCAGCAGTGATAACGGGGGGGACTCCCACAATGAGCAGTTCTTC
TRBJ2-7 TRBV15 . . CATSRDPLSSYEQYF TGTGCCACCAGCAGAGACCCCCTTAGCTCCTACGAGCAGTACTTC
TRBJ2-5 TRBV10-1 . TRBD2 CASSPTAGLQETQYF TGCGCCAGCAGCCCCACAGCGGGGCTTCAAGAGACCCAGTACTTC
TRBJ1-4 TRBV6-6 . TRBD1 CASSDKGGVGEKLFF TGTGCCAGCAGCGATAAAGGGGGCGTCGGTGAAAAACTGTTTTTT
TRBJ2-7 TRBV19 . TRBD1 CASTPTQGAYEQYF TGTGCCAGTACTCCGACGCAGGGGGCCTACGAGCAGTACTTC
TRBJ2-1 TRBV5-5 . . CASSAREAMGNEQFF TGTGCCAGCAGCGCCAGGGAGGCAATGGGAAATGAGCAGTTCTTC
TRBJ1-1 TRBV19 . . CASRATGPYEAFF TGTGCCAGTAGGGCGACAGGACCCTATGAAGCTTTCTTT
TRBJ1-3 TRBV5-5 few TRBD1 CASSFEGASGNTIYF TGTGCCAGCAGCTTTGAGGGGGCATCTGGAAACACCATATATTTT
TRBJ2-3 TRBV11-2 . . CASSTHQVYRDTQYF TGTGCCAGCAGCACCCACCAGGTGTACCGGGATACGCAGTATTTT
TRBJ2-7 TRBV4-3 . . CASSQGTTDTSYEQYF TGCGCCAGCAGCCAAGGAACCACGGACACCTCCTACGAGCAGTACTTC
TRBJ1-5 TRBV7-2 . . CASSFRGMSLNQPQHF TGTGCCAGCAGCTTTAGGGGAATGAGTCTCAATCAGCCCCAGCATTTT
TRBJ2-7 TRBV19 . . CASSPNRAAYEQYF TGTGCCAGTAGTCCGAACAGGGCGGCCTACGAGCAGTACTTC
TRBJ1-4 TRBV21-1 . . CALSGTGEGAGTNEKLFF TGTGCCTTATCCGGGACAGGGGAGGGAGCCGGTACTAATGAAAAACTGTTTTTT
TRBJ2-1 TRBV9 . TRBD2 CASSPGRVAGYNEQFF TGTGCCAGCAGTCCGGGAAGGGTAGCGGGGTACAATGAGCAGTTCTTC
TRBJ2-1 TRBV13 . TRBD1 CASRPNQKGQGRTYNEQFF TGTGCCAGCAGACCCAACCAGAAAGGACAGGGGAGGACCTACAATGAGCAGTTCTTC
TRBJ1-2 TRBV28 . TRBD1 CASSPAGGGGYGYTF TGTGCCAGCAGTCCCGCAGGGGGCGGAGGATATGGCTACACCTTC
TRBJ2-7 TRBV25-1 . . CASSELEEQYF TGTGCCAGCAGTGAACTGGAGGAGCAGTACTTC
TRBJ1-5 TRBV7-2 . . CASRDRLGSQPQHF TGTGCCAGCAGAGATAGACTGGGGAGTCAGCCCCAGCATTTT
TRBJ1-4 TRBV7-9 . TRBD1 CASSTDRGGEKLFF TGTGCCAGCAGCACAGACAGGGGTGGCGAAAAACTGTTTTTT
TRBJ1-1 TRBV27 . . CASRYIQGSAEAFF TGTGCCAGCAGATACATACAGGGAAGTGCTGAAGCTTTCTTT
TRBJ2-3 TRBV9 . . CASSVGMGADTQYF TGTGCCAGCAGCGTAGGGATGGGCGCAGATACGCAGTATTTT
TRBJ1-2 TRBV19 . . CASSLIPPYRGGYTF TGTGCCAGTAGTCTAATCCCCCCTTACCGCGGGGGCTACACCTTC
TRBJ2-1 TRBV5-1 . TRBD2 CASSPKTGRLGPSSYNEQFF TGCGCCAGCAGCCCTAAAACCGGGAGGTTGGGGCCAAGCTCCTACAATGAGCAGTTCTTC
TRBJ2-3 TRBV6-5 . . CASRSGRKSTDTQYF TGTGCCAGCAGGTCCGGGAGAAAAAGCACAGATACGCAGTATTTT
TRBJ1-1 TRBV6-1 few . CASTLNLLRSTEAFF TGTGCCAGCACCCTGAACCTCTTAAGGAGCACTGAAGCTTTCTTT
TRBJ1-4 TRBV7-6 few . CASSLGGGQPNEKLFF TGTGCCAGCAGCTTAGGAGGAGGTCAGCCTAATGAAAAACTGTTTTTT
TRBJ2-5 TRBV7-6 . TRBD1 CASSLGAGGFETQYF TGTGCCAGCAGCTTAGGGGCAGGGGGCTTCGAGACCCAGTACTTC
TRBJ1-1 TRBV7-2 . TRBD1 CASSRDRQRSTEAFF TGTGCCAGCAGCCGGGACAGACAGAGGAGCACTGAAGCTTTCTTT
TRBJ2-1 TRBV5-4 . . CASSPGRGDYNEQFF TGTGCCAGCAGCCCTGGACGGGGTGATTACAATGAGCAGTTCTTC
TRBJ2-7 TRBV4-1 . TRBD1 CASSHPGQLSYEQYF TGCGCCAGCAGCCACCCGGGACAGTTGTCCTACGAGCAGTACTTC
TRBJ1-1 TRBV4-3 few . CASSQGRQVNTEAFF TGCGCCAGCAGCCAAGGACGACAGGTGAACACTGAAGCTTTCTTT
TRBJ2-7 TRBV6-1 . TRBD2 CASSEIAGSPYEQYF TGTGCCAGCAGTGAAATAGCGGGATCCCCCTACGAGCAGTACTTC
TRBJ1-1 TRBV6-1 few . CASSEALRNTEAFF TGTGCCAGCAGTGAAGCGCTTAGGAACACTGAAGCTTTCTTT
TRBJ2-3 TRBV9 . TRBD1 CASSVSIGGDRGLDTQYF TGTGCCAGCAGCGTCTCGATAGGGGGGGACAGGGGGCTTGATACGCAGTATTTT
TRBJ1-6 TRBV7-2 few . CASSLQGGSPLHF TGTGCCAGCAGCTTACAGGGAGGATCACCCCTCCACTTT
TRBJ2-7 TRBV5-5 . TRBD1 CASSSSTRQGGEQYF TGTGCCAGCAGCTCCTCAACACGACAGGGGGGCGAGCAGTACTTC